In its sample, the clone carrying this T cell receptor beta chain was seen once. This record belongs to a study of blood T cell repertoires in COVID-19. About the research overall: Specimens from acute and convalescent COVID-19 originated in the United States, Italy and Spain.

V lost 4 bases to trimming and J lost 1 base, with 14 bases between them. From germline, CDR1 is SGHTA and CDR2 FQGTGA. The CDR3 has 15 residues. TCRdb's table, derived via immunoSEQ multiplex PCR, lists solely in-frame clones and lacks some. This table holds approximately 140,000 clones, 75% to 90% found once. The specimen sequenced was peripheral blood. The clonotype originates from a woman aged 55 to 70 with active or convalescent COVID-19. This chain uses TRBV7-3 with TRBJ2-7; a possible D gene is TRBD2 (7 bases). The CDR3 loop reads CASSSGGGGSYEQYF. The DNA for the CDR3 is TGTGCCAGCAGCTCTGGGGGGGGCGGATCCTACGAGCAGTACTTC.